This TCR beta chain was sequenced for a study of blood T cell repertoires in COVID-19. Whole-study context: Material from acute and convalescent COVID-19 was sourced from the United States, Italy and Spain. Sample material is recorded as cDNA or gDNA derived from T cells, B-cell-depleted T cells, or PBMCs.

The CDR3 sequence is 13 residues long. The V gene end was trimmed by 6 bases and the J gene end by 3 bases; junction bases not matched to a gene: 3. Germline CDR1 SGHTA, CDR2 FQGTGA. Method: immunoSEQ multiplex PCR; TCRdb's copy keeps in-frame clones and lacks some. The table records about 120,000 clones, around 87% of them present only once. This receptor was identified in a woman aged 55-75 years with COVID-19, enrolled during active disease. Source material: peripheral blood. This chain uses TRBV7-3 with TRBJ1-1; 8 bases are a match to TRBD1. In DNA, the CDR3 is TGTGCCAGCAGTCTGGACAGGGACACTGAAGCTTTCTTT. Translation gives CASSLDRDTEAFF.